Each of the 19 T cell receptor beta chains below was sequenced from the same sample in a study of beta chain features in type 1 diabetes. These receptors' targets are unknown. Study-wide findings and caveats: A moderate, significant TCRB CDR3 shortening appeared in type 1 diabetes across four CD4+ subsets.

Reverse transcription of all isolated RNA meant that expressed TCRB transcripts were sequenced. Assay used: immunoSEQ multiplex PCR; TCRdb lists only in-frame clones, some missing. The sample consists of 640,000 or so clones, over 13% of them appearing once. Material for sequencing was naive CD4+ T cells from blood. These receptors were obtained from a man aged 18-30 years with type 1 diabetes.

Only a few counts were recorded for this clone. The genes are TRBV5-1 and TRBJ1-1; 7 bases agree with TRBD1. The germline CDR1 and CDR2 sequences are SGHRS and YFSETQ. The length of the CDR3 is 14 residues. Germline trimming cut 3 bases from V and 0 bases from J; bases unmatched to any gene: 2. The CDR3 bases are TGCGCCAGCAGCTGGGACAGTTTGAACACTGAAGCTTTCTTT. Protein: CASSWDSLNTEAFF.

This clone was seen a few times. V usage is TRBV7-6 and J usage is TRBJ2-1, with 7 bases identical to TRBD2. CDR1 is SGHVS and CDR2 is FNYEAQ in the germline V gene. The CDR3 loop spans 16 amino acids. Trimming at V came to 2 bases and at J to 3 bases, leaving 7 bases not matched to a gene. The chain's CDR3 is CASSLSRRELYNEQFF. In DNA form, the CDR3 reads TGTGCCAGCAGCTTAAGCCGGCGGGAGCTCTACAATGAGCAGTTCTTC.

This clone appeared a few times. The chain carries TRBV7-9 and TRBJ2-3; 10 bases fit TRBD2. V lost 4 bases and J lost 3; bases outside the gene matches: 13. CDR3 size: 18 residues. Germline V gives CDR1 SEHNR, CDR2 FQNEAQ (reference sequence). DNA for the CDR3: TGTGCCAGCAGCTCCCAGATGGTCCTAGCGGGAGAGACAGATACGCAGTATTTT. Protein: CASSSQMVLAGETDTQYF.

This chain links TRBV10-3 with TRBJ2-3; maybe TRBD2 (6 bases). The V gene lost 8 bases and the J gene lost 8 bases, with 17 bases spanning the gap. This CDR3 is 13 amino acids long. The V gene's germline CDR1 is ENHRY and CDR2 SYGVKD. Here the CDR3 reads CAISGLQEGTQYF. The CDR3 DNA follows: TGTGCCATCTCCGGGCTTCAGGAGGGTACGCAGTATTTT.

CDR3 residues: CSVGREAGGEQYF. CDR3 sequence (DNA): TGCAGCGTTGGGAGAGAGGCGGGAGGAGAGCAGTACTTC. The rearrangement joins TRBV29-1 to TRBJ2-7, with 8 bases that match TRBD2. With V trimmed by 4 bases and J by 7 bases, 9 bases remained unmatched. CDR3 size: 13 residues. Germline V gene sequence: CDR1 SQVTM, CDR2 ANQGSEA.

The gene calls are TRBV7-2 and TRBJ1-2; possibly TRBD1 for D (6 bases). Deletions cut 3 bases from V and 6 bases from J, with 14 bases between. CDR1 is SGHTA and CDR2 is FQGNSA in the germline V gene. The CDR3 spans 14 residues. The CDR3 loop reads CASSFLRGWNGYTF. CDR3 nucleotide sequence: TGTGCCAGCAGCTTCCTCAGGGGTTGGAATGGCTACACCTTC.

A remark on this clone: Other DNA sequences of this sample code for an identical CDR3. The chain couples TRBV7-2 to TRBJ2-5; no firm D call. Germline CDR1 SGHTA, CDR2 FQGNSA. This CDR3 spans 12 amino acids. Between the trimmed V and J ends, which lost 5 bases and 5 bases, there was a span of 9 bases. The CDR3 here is CASSPLGETQYF. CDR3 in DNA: TGTGCCAGCAGCCCCCTCGGGGAGACCCAGTACTTC.

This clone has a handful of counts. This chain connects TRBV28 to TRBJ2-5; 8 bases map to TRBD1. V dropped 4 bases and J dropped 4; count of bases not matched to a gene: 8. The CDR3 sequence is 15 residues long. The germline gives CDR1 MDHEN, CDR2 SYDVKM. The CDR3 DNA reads TGTGCCAGCAGTTCACCCGGACAGGGAAGAGAGACCCAGTACTTC. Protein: CASSSPGQGRETQYF. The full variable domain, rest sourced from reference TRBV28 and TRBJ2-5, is DVKVTQSSRYLVKRTGEKVFLECVQDMDHENMFWYRQDPGLGLRLIYFSYDVKMKEKGDIPEGYSVSREKKERFSLILESASTNQTSMYLCASSSPGQGRETQYFGPGTRLLVL.

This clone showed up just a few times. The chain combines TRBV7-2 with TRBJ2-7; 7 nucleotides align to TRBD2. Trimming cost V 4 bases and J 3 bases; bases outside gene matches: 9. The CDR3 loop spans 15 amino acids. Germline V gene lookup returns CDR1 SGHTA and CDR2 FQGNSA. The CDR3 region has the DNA TGTGCCAGCAGCTCCCGGGCTAGCGGCCTCTACGAGCAGTACTTC. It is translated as CASSSRASGLYEQYF. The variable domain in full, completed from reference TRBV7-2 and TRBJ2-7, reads GAGVSQSPSNKVTEKGKDVELRCDPISGHTALYWYRQSLGQGLEFLIYFQGNSAPDKSGLPSDRFSAERTGGSVSTLTIQRTQQEDSAVYLCASSSRASGLYEQYFGPGTRLTVT.

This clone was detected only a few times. CDR3 in DNA: TGCGCCAGCAGCTTCTACATGCGGAGCGGGACACGGTTCTACGAGCAGTACTTC. It specifies CASSFYMRSGTRFYEQYF. The rearrangement uses TRBV5-1 and TRBJ2-7; D may be TRBD2 (7 bases). Germline values: CDR1 SGHRS, CDR2 YFSETQ. Trimming pared 2 bases from V and 3 bases from J, leaving 24 bases between. This CDR3 comprises 18 residues.

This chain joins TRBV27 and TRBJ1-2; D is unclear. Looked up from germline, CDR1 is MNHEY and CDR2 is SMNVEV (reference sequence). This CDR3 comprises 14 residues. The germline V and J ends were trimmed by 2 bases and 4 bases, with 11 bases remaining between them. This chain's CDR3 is CASSLEPLGYGYTF. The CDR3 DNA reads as TGTGCCAGCAGTTTAGAGCCTTTGGGCTATGGCTACACCTTC.

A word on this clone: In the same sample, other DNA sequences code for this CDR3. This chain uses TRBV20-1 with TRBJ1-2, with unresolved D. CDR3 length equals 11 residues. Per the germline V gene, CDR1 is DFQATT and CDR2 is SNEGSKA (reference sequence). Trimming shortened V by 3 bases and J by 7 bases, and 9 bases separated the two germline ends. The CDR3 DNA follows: TGCAGTGCTAGTCCGGGAAGTGGCTACACCTTC. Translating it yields CSASPGSGYTF.

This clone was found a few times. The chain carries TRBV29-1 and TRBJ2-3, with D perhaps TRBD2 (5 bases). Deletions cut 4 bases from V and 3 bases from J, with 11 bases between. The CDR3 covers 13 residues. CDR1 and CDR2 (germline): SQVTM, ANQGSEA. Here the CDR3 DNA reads TGCAGCGTTGGAATCGGGATAACAGATACGCAGTATTTT. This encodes CSVGIGITDTQYF.

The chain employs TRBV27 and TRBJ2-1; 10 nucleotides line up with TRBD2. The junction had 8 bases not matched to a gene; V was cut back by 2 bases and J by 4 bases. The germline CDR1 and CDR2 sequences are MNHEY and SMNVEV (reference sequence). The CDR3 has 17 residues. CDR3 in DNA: TGTGCCAGCAGTTTAATGACCACTAGCGGGACTTACAATGAGCAGTTCTTC. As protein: CASSLMTTSGTYNEQFF.

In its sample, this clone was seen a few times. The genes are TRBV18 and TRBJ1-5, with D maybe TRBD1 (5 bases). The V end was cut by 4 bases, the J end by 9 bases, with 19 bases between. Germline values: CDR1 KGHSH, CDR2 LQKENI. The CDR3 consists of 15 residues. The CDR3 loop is CASSHSEQDSGPQHF. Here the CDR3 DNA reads TGTGCCAGCTCACATTCTGAACAGGATTCAGGGCCCCAGCATTTT.

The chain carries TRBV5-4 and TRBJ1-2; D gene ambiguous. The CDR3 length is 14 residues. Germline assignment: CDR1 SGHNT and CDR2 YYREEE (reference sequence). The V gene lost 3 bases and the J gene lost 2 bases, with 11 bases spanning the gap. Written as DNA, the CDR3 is TGTGCCAGCAGCTCCCCCAAGGGCAACTATGGCTACACCTTC. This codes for CASSSPKGNYGYTF. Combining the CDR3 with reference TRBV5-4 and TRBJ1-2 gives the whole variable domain ETGVTQSPTHLIKTRGQQVTLRCSSQSGHNTVSWYQQALGQGPQFIFQYYREEENGRGNFPPRFSGLQFPNYSSELNVNALELDDSALYLCASSSPKGNYGYTFGSGTRLTVV.

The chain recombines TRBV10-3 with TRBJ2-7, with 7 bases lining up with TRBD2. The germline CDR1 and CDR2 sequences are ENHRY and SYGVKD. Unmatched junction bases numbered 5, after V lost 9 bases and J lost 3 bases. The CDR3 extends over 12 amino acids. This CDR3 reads CAIGLEIYEQYF. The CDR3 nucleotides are TGTGCCATTGGACTAGAGATCTACGAGCAGTACTTC.

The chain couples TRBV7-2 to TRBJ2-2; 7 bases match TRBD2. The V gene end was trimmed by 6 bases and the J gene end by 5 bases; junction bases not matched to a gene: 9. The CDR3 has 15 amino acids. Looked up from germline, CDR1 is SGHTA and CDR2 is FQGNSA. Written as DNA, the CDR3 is TGTGCCAGCAGACTGGGCGGGGGACGGACCGGGGAGCTGTTTTTT. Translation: CASRLGGGRTGELFF.

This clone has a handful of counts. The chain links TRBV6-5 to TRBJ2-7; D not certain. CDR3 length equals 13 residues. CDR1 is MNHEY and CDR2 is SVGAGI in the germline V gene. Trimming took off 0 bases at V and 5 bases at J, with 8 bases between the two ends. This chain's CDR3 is CASSYSSADEQYF. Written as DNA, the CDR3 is TGTGCCAGCAGTTACTCATCGGCGGACGAGCAGTACTTC.